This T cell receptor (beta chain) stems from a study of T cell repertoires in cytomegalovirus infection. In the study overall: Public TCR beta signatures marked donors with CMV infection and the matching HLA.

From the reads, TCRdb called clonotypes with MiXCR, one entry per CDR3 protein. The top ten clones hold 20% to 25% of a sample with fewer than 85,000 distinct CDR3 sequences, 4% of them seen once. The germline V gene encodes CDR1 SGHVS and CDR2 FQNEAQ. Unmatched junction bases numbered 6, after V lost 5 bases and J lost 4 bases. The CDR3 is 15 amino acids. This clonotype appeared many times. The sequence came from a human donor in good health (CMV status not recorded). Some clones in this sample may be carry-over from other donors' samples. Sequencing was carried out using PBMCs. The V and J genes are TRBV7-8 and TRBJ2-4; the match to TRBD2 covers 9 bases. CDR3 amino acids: CASSLGGGDKNIQYF. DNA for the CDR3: TGTGCCAGCAGCCTCGGCGGGGGGGATAAAAACATTCAGTACTTC.